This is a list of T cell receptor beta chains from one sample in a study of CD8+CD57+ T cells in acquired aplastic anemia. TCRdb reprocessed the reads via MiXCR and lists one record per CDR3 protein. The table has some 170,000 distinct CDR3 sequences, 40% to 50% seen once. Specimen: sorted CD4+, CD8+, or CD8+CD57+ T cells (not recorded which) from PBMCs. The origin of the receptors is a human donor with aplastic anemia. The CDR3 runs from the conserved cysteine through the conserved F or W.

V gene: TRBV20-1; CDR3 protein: CSAGGDRGLYEQYF
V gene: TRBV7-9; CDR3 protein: CASSQVAGELFF
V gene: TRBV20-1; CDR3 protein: CSVDPGYEQYF
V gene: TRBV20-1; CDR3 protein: CSASRTGGGLEAFF
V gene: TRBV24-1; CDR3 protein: CATSESWPHGGTDTQYF
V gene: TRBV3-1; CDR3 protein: CASSPEVAGVSYNEQFF
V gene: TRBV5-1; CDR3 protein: CASSLAPGQGLYEQYF
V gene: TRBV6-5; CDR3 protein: CASSYVQGATSYGYTF
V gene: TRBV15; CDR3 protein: CATSNTVNTEAFF
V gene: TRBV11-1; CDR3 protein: CASSLVARLAGPYEQYF
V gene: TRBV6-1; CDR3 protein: CASSEAGAVTYEQHF
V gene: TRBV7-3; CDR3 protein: CASSEEAVGQAYEQYF
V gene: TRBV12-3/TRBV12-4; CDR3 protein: CASSLRLAGTYEQYF
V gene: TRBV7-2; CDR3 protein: CASSLVVTDTQYF
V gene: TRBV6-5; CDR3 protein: CASSYLAGPRPSTDTQYF
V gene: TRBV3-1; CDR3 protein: CASSQAPGGGYEQYF
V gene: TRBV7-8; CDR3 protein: CASSSTGFSGNTIYF
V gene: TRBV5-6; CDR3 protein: CASSFDAEQYF
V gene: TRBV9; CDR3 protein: CASSPPGGGGGKTQYF
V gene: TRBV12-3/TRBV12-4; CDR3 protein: CASLRDRGAGYTF